This T cell receptor (beta chain) was captured by sequencing in a study of shared clonotypes between healthy human individuals. Points from the study as a whole: Sharing across a handful of donors was seen in around 5% of naive CD4 clonotypes.

Germline lookup yields CDR1 PRHDT and CDR2 FYEKMQ (reference sequence). The CDR3 is made up of 14 amino acids. The V end was cut by 5 bases, the J end by 2 bases, with 13 bases between. Notes on this clone: The antigen remains unidentified.

Some clones are missing from TCRdb's copy, which holds only in-frame ones; the method was immunoSEQ multiplex PCR. This sample carries 600,000 or so clones, 85% to 95% of them seen once, and the ten largest clones take about 0.11%. In the naive CD8 group, cells lacked CD45RO and were positively selected for CCR7, so terminally differentiated effector memory CD45RA+ cells were left out. This chain links TRBV13 with TRBJ2-7; no clear D gene. Sequenced input: naive CD8+ T cells sorted from blood. This TCR came from a woman younger than 45 in good health. As DNA, the CDR3 is TGTGCCAGCAGCCCACCTAGTGTCCCCTACGAGCAGTACTTC. It translates to CASSPPSVPYEQYF. The full variable domain, with the rest looked up from reference TRBV13 and TRBJ2-7, is AAGVIQSPRHLIKEKRETATLKCYPIPRHDTVYWYQQGPGQDPQFLISFYEKMQSDKGSIPDRFSAQQFSDYHSELNMSSLELGDSALYFCASSPPSVPYEQYFGPGTRLTVT.